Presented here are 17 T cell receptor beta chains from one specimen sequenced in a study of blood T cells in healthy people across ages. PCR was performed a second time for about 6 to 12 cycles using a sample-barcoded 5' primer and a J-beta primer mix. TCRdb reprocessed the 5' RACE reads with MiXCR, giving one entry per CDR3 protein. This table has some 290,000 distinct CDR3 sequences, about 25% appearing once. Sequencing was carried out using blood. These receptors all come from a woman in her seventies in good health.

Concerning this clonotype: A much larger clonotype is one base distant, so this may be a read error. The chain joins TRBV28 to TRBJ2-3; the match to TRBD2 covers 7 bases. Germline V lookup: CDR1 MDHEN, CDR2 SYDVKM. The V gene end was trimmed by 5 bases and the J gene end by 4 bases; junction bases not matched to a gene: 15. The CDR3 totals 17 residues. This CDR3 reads CASSDPVGGRSADTQYF. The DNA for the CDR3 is TGTGCCAGCAGTGACCCCGTTGGCGGGAGAAGCGCAGATACGCAGTATTTT.

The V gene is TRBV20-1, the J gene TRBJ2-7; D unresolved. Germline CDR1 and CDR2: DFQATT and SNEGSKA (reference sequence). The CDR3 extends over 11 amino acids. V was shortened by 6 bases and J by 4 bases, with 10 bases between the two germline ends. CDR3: CSAATEYEQYF. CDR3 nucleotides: TGCAGTGCAGCCACAGAGTACGAGCAGTACTTC.

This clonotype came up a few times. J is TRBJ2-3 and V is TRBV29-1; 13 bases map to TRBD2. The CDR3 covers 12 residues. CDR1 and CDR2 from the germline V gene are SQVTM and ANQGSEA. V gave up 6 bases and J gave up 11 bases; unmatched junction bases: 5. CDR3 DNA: TGCAGCGTATTAACTAGCGGGAGGGAGCAGTATTTT. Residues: CSVLTSGREQYF.

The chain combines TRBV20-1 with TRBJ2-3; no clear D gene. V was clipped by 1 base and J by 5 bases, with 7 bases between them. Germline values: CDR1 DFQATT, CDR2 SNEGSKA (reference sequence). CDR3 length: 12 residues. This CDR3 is CSARVDLDTQYF. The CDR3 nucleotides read TGCAGTGCTAGAGTGGATCTAGATACGCAGTATTTT.

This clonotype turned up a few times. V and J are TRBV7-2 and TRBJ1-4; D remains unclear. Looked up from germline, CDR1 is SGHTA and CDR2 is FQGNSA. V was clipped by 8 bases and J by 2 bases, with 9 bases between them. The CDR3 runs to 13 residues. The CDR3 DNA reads TGTGCCAGCGCGGTTGGGACTAATGAAAAACTGTTTTTT. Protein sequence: CASAVGTNEKLFF.

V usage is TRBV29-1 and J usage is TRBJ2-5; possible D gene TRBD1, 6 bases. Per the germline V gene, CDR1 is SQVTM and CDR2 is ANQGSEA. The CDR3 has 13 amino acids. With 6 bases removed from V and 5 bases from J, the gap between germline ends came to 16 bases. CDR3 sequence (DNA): TGCAGCGTGGGAGCAGGGGCAGGTGAGACCCAGTACTTC. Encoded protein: CSVGAGAGETQYF.

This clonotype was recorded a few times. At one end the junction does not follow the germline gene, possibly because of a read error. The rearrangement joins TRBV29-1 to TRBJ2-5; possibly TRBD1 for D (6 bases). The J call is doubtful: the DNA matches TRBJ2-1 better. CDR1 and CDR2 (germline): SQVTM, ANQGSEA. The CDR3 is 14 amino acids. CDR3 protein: CSTRGRDTVNKQFF. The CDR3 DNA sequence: TGCAGCACACGTGGCCGGGACACAGTCAATAAGCAGTTCTTC.

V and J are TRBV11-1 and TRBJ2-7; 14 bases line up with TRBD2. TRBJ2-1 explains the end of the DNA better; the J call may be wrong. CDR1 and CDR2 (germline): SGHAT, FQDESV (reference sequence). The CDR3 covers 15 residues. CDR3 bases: TGTGCCAGCAGCGGCGGGACTAGCGGGAGAAATGAGCAGTTCTTC. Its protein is CASSGGTSGRNEQFF.

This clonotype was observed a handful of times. The CDR3 nucleotides read TGTGCCAGCAGTTCTACGGGACAGATTATCCCCCGGCAGTACTTC. Residues: CASSSTGQIIPRQYF. The chain joins TRBV25-1 to TRBJ2-5; 7 bases are a match to TRBD1. This CDR3 contains 15 residues. Germline loops: CDR1 MGHDK, CDR2 SYGVNS. V lost 5 bases, J lost 11 bases, and 17 bases stayed unmatched.

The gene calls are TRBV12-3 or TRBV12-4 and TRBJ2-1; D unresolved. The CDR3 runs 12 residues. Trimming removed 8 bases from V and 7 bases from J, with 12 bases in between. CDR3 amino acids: CASRPARNEQFF. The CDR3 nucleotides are TGTGCCAGCCGTCCAGCCCGGAATGAGCAGTTCTTC.

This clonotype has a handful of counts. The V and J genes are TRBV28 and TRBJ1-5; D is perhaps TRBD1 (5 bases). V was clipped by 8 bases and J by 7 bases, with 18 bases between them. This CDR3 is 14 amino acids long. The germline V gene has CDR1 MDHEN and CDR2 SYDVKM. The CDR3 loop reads CASAGQEVLQPQHF. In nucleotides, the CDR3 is TGTGCCAGCGCGGGGCAGGAAGTTTTGCAGCCCCAGCATTTT.

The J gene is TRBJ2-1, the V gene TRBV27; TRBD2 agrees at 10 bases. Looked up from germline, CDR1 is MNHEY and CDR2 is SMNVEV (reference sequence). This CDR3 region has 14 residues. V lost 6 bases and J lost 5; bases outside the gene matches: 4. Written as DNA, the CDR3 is TGTGCCAGCAGAGAGCGGGAGGGACACAATGAGCAGTTCTTC. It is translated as CASREREGHNEQFF.

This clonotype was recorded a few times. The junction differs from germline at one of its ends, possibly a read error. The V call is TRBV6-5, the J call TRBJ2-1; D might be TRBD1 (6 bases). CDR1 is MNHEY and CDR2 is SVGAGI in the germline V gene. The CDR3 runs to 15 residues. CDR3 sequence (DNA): TGTGCCAGCAGTCCGCGGAGAGGGGGAATCTACGAGCAGTGCTTC. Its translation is CASSPRRGGIYEQCF.

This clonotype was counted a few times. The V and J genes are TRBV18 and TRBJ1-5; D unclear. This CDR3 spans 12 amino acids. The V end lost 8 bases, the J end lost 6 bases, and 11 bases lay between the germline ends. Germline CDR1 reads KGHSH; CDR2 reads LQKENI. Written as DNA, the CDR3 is TGTGCCAGCCCGCCACCGATTCAGCCCCAGCATTTT. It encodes CASPPPIQPQHF. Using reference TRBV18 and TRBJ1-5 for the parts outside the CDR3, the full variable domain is NAGVMQNPRHLVRRRGQEARLRCSPMKGHSHVYWYRQLPEEGLKFMVYLQKENIIDESGMPKERFSAEFPKEGPSILRIQQVVRGDSAAYFCASPPPIQPQHFGDGTRLSIL.

CDR3 sequence reads: CSATFLSPGTNEQFF. The CDR3 DNA reads as TGCAGTGCTACGTTCCTCTCCCCCGGGACAAATGAGCAGTTCTTC. The chain recombines TRBV20-1 with TRBJ2-5, with a weak D call TRBD1 (6 bases). TRBJ2-1 explains the end of the DNA better; the J call may be wrong. Germline V gives CDR1 DFQATT, CDR2 SNEGSKA (reference sequence). CDR3 size: 15 residues.

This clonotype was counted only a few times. CDR3 coding DNA: TGCAGCGTTGAAGGGCTAGCGGGGGGAGGGGAGACCCAGTACTTC. Encoded protein: CSVEGLAGGGETQYF. The rearrangement joins TRBV29-1 to TRBJ2-5; TRBD2 matches 11 bases. The J segment lost 5 bases and the V segment lost 1 base, leaving 6 bases of the junction unmatched. The CDR3 contains 15 residues. The germline gives CDR1 SQVTM, CDR2 ANQGSEA.

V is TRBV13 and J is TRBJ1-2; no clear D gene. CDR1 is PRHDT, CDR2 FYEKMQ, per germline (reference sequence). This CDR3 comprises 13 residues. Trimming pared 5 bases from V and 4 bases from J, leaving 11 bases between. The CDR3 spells CASSAQSGYGYTF. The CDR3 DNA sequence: TGTGCCAGCAGCGCCCAGAGCGGCTATGGCTACACCTTC.